The 9 T cell receptor beta chains below come from one sample, sequenced in a study of beta chain features in type 1 diabetes. These TCRs' antigens remain unknown. The investigators reverse transcribed all of the isolated RNA, so they sequenced expressed TCRB transcripts. The table came from immunoSEQ multiplex PCR; TCRdb's copy has only in-frame clones and leaves some out. The data hold more than 300,000 clones, with 7% to 10% observed a single time. Points from the study as a whole: In all four CD4+ subsets, TCRB CDR3 length was significantly, moderately reduced in type 1 diabetes.

Sequenced material: central memory CD4+ T cells from blood. Source of these receptors: a man aged 25-40 years with type 1 diabetes.

This clone was seen more than once but under ten times. The V and J genes are TRBV19 and TRBJ2-1; the match to TRBD2 covers 10 bases. This CDR3 has 16 residues. V was clipped by 5 bases and J by 0 bases; unmatched bases: 4. The germline CDR1 and CDR2 sequences are LNHDA and SQIVND (reference sequence). The CDR3 DNA sequence: TGTGCCAGTAGTGGAGTAGCGGGGGGCTCCTACAATGAGCAGTTCTTC. As protein: CASSGVAGGSYNEQFF.

This chain uses TRBV2 with TRBJ2-7; D ambiguous. CDR3 length: 13 amino acids. CDR1 and CDR2 from the germline V gene are SNHLY and FYNNEI. The ends were cut back, 8 bases at V and 4 bases at J, with 15 bases in the middle. The CDR3 nucleotides are TGTGCCAGCGGAACAATAGTAGGGTACGAGCAGTACTTC. Residues: CASGTIVGYEQYF.

This clone showed up just once. This sequence joins TRBV7-8 and TRBJ1-1; D remains ambiguous. Germline V gene sequence: CDR1 SGHVS, CDR2 FQNEAQ. The CDR3 consists of 14 residues. V was clipped by 3 bases and J by 1 base, with 9 bases between them. In DNA form, the CDR3 reads TGTGCCAGCAGCTTGTTGCACTCGAACACTGAAGCTTTCTTT. Its translation is CASSLLHSNTEAFF.

This clone was recorded a few times. The genes are TRBV2 and TRBJ1-2; no clear D gene. CDR1 is SNHLY and CDR2 is FYNNEI in the germline V gene. Between the trimmed V and J ends, which lost 11 bases and 3 bases, there was a span of 19 bases. This CDR3 is 14 amino acids long. CDR3 sequence (DNA): TGTGCCGGCCAACGAGCTGATTCGGACTATGGCTACACCTTC. Amino acids: CAGQRADSDYGYTF.

This clone occurred a few times. The chain has TRBV7-9 and TRBJ2-7, with 7 bases lining up with TRBD1. CDR3 length: 14 residues. Trimming removed 5 bases from V and 5 bases from J; junction bases left unmatched: 9. The germline V gene encodes CDR1 SEHNR and CDR2 FQNEAQ (reference sequence). The CDR3: CASSANRGPDEQYF. The CDR3 DNA reads TGTGCCAGCAGCGCCAACAGGGGCCCCGACGAGCAGTACTTC.

This clone appeared a few times. The gene calls are TRBV15 and TRBJ2-7; TRBD2 might be the D (6 bases). Trimming shortened V by 6 bases and J by 1 base, and 13 bases separated the two germline ends. CDR1 is LNHNV, CDR2 YYDKDF, per germline (reference sequence). CDR3 length equals 14 residues. The CDR3, as DNA: TGTGCCACCAGGGCGGAGGGCCGTTCCTACGAGCAGTACTTC. Protein: CATRAEGRSYEQYF.

This clone was observed a handful of times. The genes are TRBV2 and TRBJ1-1; 7 bases agree with TRBD1. The CDR3 has 16 residues. CDR1 SNHLY and CDR2 FYNNEI come from the germline V gene. V gave up 5 bases and J gave up 5 bases; unmatched junction bases: 14. The CDR3 loop is CASSSTPKTGRTEAFF. CDR3 sequence (DNA): TGTGCCAGCAGTTCCACCCCAAAGACAGGGCGGACTGAAGCTTTCTTT.

Written as DNA, the CDR3 is TGCGCCAGCAGTCAATCGCCCCCGGCAGGGTTATTTGAAAATTCACCCCTCCACTTT. Translating gives CASSQSPPAGLFENSPLHF. The gene calls are TRBV23-1 and TRBJ1-6; TRBD1 is a possible D gene (5 bases). TRBV23-1 is an ORF for which the function is uncertain. CDR3 size: 19 residues. V lost 0 bases, J lost 7 bases, and 22 bases lay in between.

This clone was counted only a few times. The sample has other DNA sequences that encode this CDR3 too. The V call is TRBV7-9, the J call TRBJ1-2; D unresolved. The V and J ends lost 6 bases and 0 bases respectively, with 5 bases between them. CDR1 is SEHNR, CDR2 FQNEAQ, per germline (reference sequence). The CDR3 length is 12 residues. The CDR3 is CASSTPNYGYTF. The CDR3 DNA is TGTGCCAGCAGTACCCCTAACTATGGCTACACCTTC.